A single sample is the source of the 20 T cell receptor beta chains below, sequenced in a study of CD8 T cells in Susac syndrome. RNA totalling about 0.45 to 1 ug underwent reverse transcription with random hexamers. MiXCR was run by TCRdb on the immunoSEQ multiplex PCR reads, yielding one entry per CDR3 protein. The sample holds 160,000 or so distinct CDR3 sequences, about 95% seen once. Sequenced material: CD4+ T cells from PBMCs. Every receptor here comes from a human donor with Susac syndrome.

Here the CDR3 DNA reads TGTGCCAGCAGCTTCAGCCTAGGTGAGCAGTTCTTC. The encoded protein is CASSFSLGEQFF. The chain couples TRBV7-9 to TRBJ2-1, with D uncertain. The V end lost 3 bases, the J end lost 9 bases, and 9 bases lay between the germline ends. This CDR3 is 12 amino acids long. Germline CDR1 and CDR2: SEHNR and FQNEAQ (reference sequence).

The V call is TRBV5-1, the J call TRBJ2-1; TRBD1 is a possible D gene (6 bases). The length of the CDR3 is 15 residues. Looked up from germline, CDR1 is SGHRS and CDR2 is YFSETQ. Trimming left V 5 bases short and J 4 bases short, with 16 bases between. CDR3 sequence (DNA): TGCGCCAGCAGTCCCGTTCGACAGGATTACAATGAGCAGTTCTTC. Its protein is CASSPVRQDYNEQFF.

The DNA of the CDR3 is TGCGCCAGCAGCTTGGGAGGGAATAACTATGGCTACACCTTC. Its translation is CASSLGGNNYGYTF. The chain couples TRBV5-1 to TRBJ1-2; D not certain. Trimming took off 0 bases at V and 1 base at J, with 7 bases between the two ends. Per the germline V gene, CDR1 is SGHRS and CDR2 is YFSETQ. This CDR3 is built from 14 residues.

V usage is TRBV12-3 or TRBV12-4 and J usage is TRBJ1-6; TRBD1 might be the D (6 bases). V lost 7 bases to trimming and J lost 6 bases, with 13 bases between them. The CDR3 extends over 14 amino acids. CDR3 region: CASTGGHPNSPLHF. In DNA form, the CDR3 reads TGTGCCAGCACCGGGGGACACCCTAATTCACCCCTCCACTTT.

The chain's CDR3 is CASSQGQMNQPQHF. DNA for the CDR3: TGTGCCAGCAGTCAGGGACAAATGAATCAGCCCCAGCATTTT. The chain joins TRBV6-2 or TRBV6-3 to TRBJ1-5, with a weak D call TRBD1 (6 bases). The CDR3 totals 14 residues. The germline V gene encodes CDR1 MNHEY and CDR2 SVGEGT. V was shortened by 5 bases and J by 4 bases, with 12 bases between the two germline ends.

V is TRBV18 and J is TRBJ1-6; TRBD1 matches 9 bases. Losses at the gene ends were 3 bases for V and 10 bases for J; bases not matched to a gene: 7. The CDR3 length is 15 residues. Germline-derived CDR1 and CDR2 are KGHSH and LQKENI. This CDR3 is CASSPPDRGLSPLHF. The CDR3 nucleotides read TGTGCCAGCTCACCCCCGGACAGGGGTTTATCACCCCTCCACTTT.

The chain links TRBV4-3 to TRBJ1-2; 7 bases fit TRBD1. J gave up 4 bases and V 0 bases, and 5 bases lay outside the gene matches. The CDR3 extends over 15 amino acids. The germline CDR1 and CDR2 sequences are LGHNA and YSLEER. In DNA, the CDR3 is TGCGCCAGCAGCCAAGATCGGGCAGGGGGCTATGGCTACACCTTC. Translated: CASSQDRAGGYGYTF.

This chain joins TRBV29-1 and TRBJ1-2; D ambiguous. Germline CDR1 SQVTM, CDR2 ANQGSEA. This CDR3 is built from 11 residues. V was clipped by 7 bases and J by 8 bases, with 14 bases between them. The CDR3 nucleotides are TGCAGCGCTGGAGGCGGTGGAGGCTACACCTTC. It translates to CSAGGGGGYTF.

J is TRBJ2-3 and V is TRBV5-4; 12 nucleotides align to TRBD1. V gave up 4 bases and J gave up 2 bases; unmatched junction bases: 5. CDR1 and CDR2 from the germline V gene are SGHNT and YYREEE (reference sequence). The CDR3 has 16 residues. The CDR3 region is CASSTGDRGPTDTQYF. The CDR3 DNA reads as TGTGCCAGCAGCACGGGGGACAGGGGGCCCACAGATACGCAGTATTTT.

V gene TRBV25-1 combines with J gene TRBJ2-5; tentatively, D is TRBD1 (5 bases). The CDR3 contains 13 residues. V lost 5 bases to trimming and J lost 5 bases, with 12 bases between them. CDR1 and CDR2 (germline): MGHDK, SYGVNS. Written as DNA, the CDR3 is TGTGCCAGCAGTCCCAGGGTAGGGGAGACCCAGTACTTC. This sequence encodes CASSPRVGETQYF.

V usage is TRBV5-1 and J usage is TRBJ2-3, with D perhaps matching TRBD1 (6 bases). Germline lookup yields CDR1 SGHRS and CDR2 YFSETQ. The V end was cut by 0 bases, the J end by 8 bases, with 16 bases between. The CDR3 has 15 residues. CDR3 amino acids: CASSLGGLGATTQYF. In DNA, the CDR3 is TGCGCCAGCAGCTTGGGGGGTTTGGGGGCAACTACGCAGTATTTT.

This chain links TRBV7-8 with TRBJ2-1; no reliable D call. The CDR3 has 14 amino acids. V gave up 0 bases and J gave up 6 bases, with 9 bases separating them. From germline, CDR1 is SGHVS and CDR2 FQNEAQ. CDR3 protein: CASSLATAFNEQFF. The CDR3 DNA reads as TGTGCCAGCAGCTTAGCGACGGCGTTCAATGAGCAGTTCTTC.

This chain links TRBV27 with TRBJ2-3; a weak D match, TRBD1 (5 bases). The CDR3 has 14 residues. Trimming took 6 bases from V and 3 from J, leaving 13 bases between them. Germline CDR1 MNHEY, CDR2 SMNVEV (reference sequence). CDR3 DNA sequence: TGTGCCAGCAGCGACCAGGGATGGACAGATACGCAGTATTTT. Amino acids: CASSDQGWTDTQYF.

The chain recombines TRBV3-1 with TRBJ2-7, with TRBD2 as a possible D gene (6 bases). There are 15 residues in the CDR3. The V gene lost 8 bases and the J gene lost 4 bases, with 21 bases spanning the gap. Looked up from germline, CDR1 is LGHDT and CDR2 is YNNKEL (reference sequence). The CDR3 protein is CASRRGSAGLYEQYF. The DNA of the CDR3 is TGTGCCAGCCGCCGGGGGAGCGCGGGATTATACGAGCAGTACTTC.

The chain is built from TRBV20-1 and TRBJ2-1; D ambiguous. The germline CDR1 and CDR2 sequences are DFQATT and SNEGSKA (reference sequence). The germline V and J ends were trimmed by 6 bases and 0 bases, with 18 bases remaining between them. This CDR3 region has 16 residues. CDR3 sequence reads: CSANYPPTSSYNEQFF. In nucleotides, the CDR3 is TGCAGTGCCAACTACCCCCCCACCAGCTCCTACAATGAGCAGTTCTTC.

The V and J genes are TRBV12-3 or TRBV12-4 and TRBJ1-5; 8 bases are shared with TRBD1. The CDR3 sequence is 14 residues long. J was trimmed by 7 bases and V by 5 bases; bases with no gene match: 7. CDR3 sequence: CASSVDRVSQPQHF. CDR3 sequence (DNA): TGTGCCAGCAGTGTGGACAGGGTTAGCCAGCCCCAGCATTTT.

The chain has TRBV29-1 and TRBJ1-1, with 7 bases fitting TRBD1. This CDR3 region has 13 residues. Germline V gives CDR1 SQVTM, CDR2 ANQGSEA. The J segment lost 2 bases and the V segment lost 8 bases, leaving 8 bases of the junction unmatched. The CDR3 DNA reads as TGCAGCTCGTATACAGGGGTAAACACTGAAGCTTTCTTT. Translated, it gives CSSYTGVNTEAFF.

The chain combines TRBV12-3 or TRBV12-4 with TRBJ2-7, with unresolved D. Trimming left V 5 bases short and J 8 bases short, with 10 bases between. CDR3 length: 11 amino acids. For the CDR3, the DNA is TGTGCCAGCAGTCCCGGTGCGAAGCAGTACTTC. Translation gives CASSPGAKQYF.

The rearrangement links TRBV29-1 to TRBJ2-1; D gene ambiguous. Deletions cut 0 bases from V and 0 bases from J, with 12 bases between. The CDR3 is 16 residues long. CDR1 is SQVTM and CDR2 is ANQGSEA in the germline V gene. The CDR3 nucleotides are TGCAGCGTTGAAGATCCTCACGGAAGCTCCTACAATGAGCAGTTCTTC. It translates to CSVEDPHGSSYNEQFF.

CDR3 DNA sequence: TGTGCCAGCTCACCAATACTGAATGAGCAGTTCTTC. Translation gives CASSPILNEQFF. The chain recombines TRBV18 with TRBJ2-1; D is uncertain. Trimming removed 2 bases from V and 7 bases from J, with 6 bases in between. In germline, CDR1 is KGHSH, CDR2 LQKENI. The CDR3 is made up of 12 amino acids.